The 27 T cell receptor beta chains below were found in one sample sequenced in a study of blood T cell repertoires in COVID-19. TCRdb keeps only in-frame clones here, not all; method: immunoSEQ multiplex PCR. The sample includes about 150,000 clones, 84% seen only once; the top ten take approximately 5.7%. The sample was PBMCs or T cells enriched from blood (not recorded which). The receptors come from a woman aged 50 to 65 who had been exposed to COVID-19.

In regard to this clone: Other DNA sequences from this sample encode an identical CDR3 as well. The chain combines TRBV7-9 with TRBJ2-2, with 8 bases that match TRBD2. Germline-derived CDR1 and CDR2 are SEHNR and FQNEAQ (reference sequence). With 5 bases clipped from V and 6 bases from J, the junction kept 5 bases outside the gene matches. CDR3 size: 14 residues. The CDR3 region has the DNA TGTGCCAGCAGCCTAGGACTAGCCCCCGGGGAGCTGTTTTTT. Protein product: CASSLGLAPGELFF.

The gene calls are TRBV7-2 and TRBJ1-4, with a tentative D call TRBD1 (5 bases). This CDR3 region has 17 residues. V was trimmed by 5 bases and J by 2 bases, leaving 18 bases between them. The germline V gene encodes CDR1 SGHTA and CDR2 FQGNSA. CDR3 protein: CASSLGGWGETNEKLFF. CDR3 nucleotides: TGTGCCAGCAGCCTAGGTGGTTGGGGCGAGACTAATGAAAAACTGTTTTTT.

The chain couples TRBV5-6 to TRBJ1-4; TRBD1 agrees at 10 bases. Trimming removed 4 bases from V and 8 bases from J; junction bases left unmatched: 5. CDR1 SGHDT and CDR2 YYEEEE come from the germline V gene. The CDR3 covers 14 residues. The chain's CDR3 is CASSTGTGVEKLFF. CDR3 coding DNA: TGTGCCAGCAGCACCGGGACAGGGGTCGAAAAACTGTTTTTT. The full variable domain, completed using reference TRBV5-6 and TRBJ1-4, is DAGVTQSPTHLIKTRGQQVTLRCSPKSGHDTVSWYQQALGQGPQFIFQYYEEEERQRGNFPDRFSGHQFPNYSSELNVNALLLGDSALYLCASSTGTGVEKLFFGSGTQLSVL.

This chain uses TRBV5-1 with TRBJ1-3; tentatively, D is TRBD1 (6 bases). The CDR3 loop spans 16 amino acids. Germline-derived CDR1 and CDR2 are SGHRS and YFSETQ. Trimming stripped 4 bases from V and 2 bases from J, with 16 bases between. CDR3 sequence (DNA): TGCGCCAGCAGCGCGAGAGGGGGTGTCGCTGGAAACACCATATATTTT. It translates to CASSARGGVAGNTIYF.

This chain's CDR3 is CASSPRLASGRTSTDTQYF. CDR3 bases: TGTGCCAGCTCACCACGTCTGGCTAGCGGGCGGACTAGCACAGATACGCAGTATTTT. This rearrangement joins TRBV18 to TRBJ2-3; 8 bases match TRBD2. Losses at the gene ends were 1 base for V and 0 bases for J; bases not matched to a gene: 12. The CDR3 contains 19 residues. In germline, CDR1 is KGHSH, CDR2 LQKENI. The entire variable domain, with the rest obtained from reference TRBV18 and TRBJ2-3, is as follows: NAGVMQNPRHLVRRRGQEARLRCSPMKGHSHVYWYRQLPEEGLKFMVYLQKENIIDESGMPKERFSAEFPKEGPSILRIQQVVRGDSAAYFCASSPRLASGRTSTDTQYFGPGTRLTVL.

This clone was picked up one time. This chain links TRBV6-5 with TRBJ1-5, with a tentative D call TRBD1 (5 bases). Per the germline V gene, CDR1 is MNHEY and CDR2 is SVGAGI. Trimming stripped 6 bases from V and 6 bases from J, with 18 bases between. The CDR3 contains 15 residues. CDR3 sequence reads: CASSHDGQGSQPQHF. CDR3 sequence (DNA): TGTGCCAGCAGCCACGATGGGCAGGGCAGTCAGCCCCAGCATTTT.

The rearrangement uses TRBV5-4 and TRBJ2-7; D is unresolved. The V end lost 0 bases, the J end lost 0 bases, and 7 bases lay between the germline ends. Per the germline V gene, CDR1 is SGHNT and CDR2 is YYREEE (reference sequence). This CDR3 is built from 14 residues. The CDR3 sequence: CASSLDVSSYEQYF. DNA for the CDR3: TGTGCCAGCAGCTTGGATGTCAGCTCCTACGAGCAGTACTTC.

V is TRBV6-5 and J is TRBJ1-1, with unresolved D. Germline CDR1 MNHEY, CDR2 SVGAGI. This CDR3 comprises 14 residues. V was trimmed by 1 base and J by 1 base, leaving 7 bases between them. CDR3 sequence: CASSYWSGNTEAFF. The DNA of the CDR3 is TGTGCCAGCAGTTACTGGTCCGGGAACACTGAAGCTTTCTTT.

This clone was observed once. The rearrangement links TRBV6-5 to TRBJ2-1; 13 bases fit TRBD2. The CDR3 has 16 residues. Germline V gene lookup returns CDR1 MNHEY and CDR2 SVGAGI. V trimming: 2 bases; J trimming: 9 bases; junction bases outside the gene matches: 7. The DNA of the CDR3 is TGTGCCAGCAGTTACGGACTAGCGGGAGTCAGTGGTGAGCAGTTCTTC. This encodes CASSYGLAGVSGEQFF.

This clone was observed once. The DNA for the CDR3 is TGTGCCAGCAGCTTAGGTCAGGGGGGCTATGGCTACACCTTC. Translation gives CASSLGQGGYGYTF. V usage is TRBV7-8 and J usage is TRBJ1-2; TRBD1 matches 7 bases. The CDR3 covers 14 residues. Germline V gives CDR1 SGHVS, CDR2 FQNEAQ. V lost 1 base, J lost 4 bases, and 3 bases stayed unmatched.

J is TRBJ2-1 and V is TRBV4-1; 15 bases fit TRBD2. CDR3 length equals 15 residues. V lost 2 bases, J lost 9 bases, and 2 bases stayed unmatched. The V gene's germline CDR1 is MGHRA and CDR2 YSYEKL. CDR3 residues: CASSQRTSGRGEQFF. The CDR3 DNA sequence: TGCGCCAGCAGCCAACGGACTAGCGGGAGGGGTGAGCAGTTCTTC.

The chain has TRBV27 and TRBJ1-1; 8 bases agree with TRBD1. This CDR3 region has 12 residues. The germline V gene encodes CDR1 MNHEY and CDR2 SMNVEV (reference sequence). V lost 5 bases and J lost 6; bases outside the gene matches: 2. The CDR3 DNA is TGTGCCAGCAGTCTACAGGGGGCTGAAGCTTTCTTT. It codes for CASSLQGAEAFF.

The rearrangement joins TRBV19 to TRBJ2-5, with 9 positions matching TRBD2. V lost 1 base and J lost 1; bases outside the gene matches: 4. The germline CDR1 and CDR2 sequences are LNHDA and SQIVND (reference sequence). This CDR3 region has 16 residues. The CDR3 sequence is CASSIGSGRIQETQYF. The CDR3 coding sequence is TGTGCCAGTAGTATAGGCAGCGGGAGGATCCAAGAGACCCAGTACTTC.

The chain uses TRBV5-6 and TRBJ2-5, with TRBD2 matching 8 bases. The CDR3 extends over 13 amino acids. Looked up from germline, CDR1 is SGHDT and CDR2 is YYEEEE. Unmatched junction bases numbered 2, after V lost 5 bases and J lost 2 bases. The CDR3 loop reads CASRLAEQETQYF. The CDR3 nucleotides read TGTGCCAGCAGACTAGCGGAACAAGAGACCCAGTACTTC. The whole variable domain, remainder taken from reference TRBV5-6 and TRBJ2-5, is DAGVTQSPTHLIKTRGQQVTLRCSPKSGHDTVSWYQQALGQGPQFIFQYYEEEERQRGNFPDRFSGHQFPNYSSELNVNALLLGDSALYLCASRLAEQETQYFGPGTRLLVL.

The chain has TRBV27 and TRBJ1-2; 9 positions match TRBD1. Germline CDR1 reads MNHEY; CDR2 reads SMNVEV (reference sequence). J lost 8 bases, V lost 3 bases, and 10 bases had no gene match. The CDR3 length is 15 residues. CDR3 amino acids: CASSFSKQGARGYTF. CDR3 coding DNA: TGTGCCAGCAGTTTCTCCAAACAGGGGGCTCGGGGCTACACCTTC.

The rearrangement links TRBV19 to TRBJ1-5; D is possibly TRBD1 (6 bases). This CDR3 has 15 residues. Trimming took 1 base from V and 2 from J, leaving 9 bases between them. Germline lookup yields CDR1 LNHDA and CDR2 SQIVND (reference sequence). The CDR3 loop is CASSIAGQRNQPQHF. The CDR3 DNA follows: TGTGCCAGTAGTATAGCGGGACAACGCAATCAGCCCCAGCATTTT.

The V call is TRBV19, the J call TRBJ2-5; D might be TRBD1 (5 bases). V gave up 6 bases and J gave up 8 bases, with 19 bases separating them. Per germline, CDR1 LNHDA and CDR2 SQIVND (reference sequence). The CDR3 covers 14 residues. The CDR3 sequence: CASSNSYQGSTQYF. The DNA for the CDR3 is TGTGCCAGTAGCAACTCTTATCAGGGTAGTACCCAGTACTTC.

The CDR3 coding sequence is TGTGCCAGCAGAGGGGGACCGGGACAGGGGAATTCACCCCTCCACTTT. It codes for CASRGGPGQGNSPLHF. This chain links TRBV9 with TRBJ1-6; TRBD1 matches at 10 bases. V trimming: 5 bases; J trimming: 7 bases; junction bases outside the gene matches: 9. The CDR3 runs 16 residues. Germline CDR1 reads SGDLS; CDR2 reads YYNGEE.

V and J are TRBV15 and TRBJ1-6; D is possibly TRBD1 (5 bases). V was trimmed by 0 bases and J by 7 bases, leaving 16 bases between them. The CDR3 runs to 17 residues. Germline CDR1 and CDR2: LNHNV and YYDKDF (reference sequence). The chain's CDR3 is CATSREAAGSGNSPLHF. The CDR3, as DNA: TGTGCCACCAGCAGAGAGGCGGCAGGGTCGGGCAATTCACCCCTCCACTTT.

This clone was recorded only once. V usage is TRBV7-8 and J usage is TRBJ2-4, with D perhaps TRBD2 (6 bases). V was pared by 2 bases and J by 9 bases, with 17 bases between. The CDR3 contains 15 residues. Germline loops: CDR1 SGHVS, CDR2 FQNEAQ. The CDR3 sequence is CASSLLGGAGGIQYF. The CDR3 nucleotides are TGTGCCAGCAGCTTATTGGGGGGTGCCGGTGGCATTCAGTACTTC. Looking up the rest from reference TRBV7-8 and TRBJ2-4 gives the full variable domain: GAGVSQSPRYKVAKRGQDVALRCDPISGHVSLFWYQQALGQGPEFLTYFQNEAQLDKSGLPSDRFFAERPEGSVSTLKIQRTQQEDSAVYLCASSLLGGAGGIQYFGAGTRLSVL.

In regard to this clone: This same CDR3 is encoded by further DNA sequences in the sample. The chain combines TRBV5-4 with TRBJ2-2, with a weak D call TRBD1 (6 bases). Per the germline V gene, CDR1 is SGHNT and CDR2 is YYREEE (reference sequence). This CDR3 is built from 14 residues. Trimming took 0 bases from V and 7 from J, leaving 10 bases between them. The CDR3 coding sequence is TGTGCCAGCAGCTTGGCCGGACAGCACGGGGAGCTGTTTTTT. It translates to CASSLAGQHGELFF.

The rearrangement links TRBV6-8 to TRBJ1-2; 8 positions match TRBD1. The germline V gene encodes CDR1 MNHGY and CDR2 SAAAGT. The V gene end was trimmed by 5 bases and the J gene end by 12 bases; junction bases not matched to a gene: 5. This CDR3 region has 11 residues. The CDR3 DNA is TGTGCCAGCAGTCGTACAGGGGGAAACACCTTC. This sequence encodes CASSRTGGNTF.

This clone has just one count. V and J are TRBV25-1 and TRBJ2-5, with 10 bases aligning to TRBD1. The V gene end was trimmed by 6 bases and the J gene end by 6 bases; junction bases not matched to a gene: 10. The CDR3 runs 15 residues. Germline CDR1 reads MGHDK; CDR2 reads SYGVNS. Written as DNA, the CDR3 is TGTGCCAGCAGGCAGACAGGGGGCACTCGAAAGACCCAGTACTTC. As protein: CASRQTGGTRKTQYF.

CDR3 region: CASSLREQDYEQYF. The CDR3 DNA reads as TGTGCCAGCAGCTTGCGAGAACAGGACTACGAGCAGTACTTC. This rearrangement joins TRBV7-8 to TRBJ2-7; TRBD1 might be the D (5 bases). This CDR3 is 14 amino acids long. The ends were cut back, 3 bases at V and 3 bases at J, with 12 bases in the middle. Per germline, CDR1 SGHVS and CDR2 FQNEAQ.

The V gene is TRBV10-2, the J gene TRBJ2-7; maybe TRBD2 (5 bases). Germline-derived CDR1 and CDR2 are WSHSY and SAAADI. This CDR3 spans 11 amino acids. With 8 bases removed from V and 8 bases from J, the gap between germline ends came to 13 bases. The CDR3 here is CASWEFPKQYF. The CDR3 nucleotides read TGCGCCAGCTGGGAGTTTCCTAAGCAGTACTTC.

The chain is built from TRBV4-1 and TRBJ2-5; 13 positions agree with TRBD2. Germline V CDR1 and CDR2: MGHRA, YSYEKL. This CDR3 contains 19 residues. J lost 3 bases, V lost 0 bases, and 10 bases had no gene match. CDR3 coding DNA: TGCGCCAGCAGCCAAGATCAAACTAGCGGGAGGGCCGGGGAAGAGACCCAGTACTTC. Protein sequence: CASSQDQTSGRAGEETQYF.

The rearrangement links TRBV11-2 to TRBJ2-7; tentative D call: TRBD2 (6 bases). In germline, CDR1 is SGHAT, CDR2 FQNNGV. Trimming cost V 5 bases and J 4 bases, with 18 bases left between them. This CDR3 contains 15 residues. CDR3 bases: TGTGCCAGCAGCGCCGGCCGGGGGAAATGGTACGAGCAGTACTTC. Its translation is CASSAGRGKWYEQYF.